The 25 T cell receptor beta chains reported below all come from one sample, sequenced in a study of cytomegalovirus exposure and HLA in healthy donors. Profiled with immunoSEQ multiplex PCR; TCRdb holds only in-frame clones, not every one. The table shows around 60,000 clones, with 90% to 95% occurring only once. Sequenced material: PBMCs. The receptors stem from a woman in her late teens or twenties in good health and CMV-seropositive.

The gene calls are TRBV6-5 and TRBJ2-7; no clear D gene. The CDR3 spans 11 residues. Germline V CDR1 and CDR2: MNHEY, SVGAGI. Trimming took 6 bases from V and 3 from J, leaving 6 bases between them. CDR3 residues: CASSEYYEQYF. The DNA of the CDR3 is TGTGCCAGCAGCGAGTACTACGAGCAGTACTTC.

V gene TRBV11-3 combines with J gene TRBJ2-3; TRBD1 is a possible D gene (5 bases). V was shortened by 4 bases and J by 2 bases, with 10 bases between the two germline ends. This CDR3 has 14 residues. The germline V gene encodes CDR1 SGHNT and CDR2 YENEEA. The CDR3 coding sequence is TGTGCCAGCAGCTCGAACAGGAACACAGATACGCAGTATTTT. Its protein is CASSSNRNTDTQYF. Drawing the rest from reference TRBV11-3 and TRBJ2-3, the complete variable domain is EAGVVQSPRYKIIEKKQPVAFWCNPISGHNTLYWYLQNLGQGPELLIRYENEEAVDDSQLPKDRFSAERLKGVDSTLKIQPAELGDSAVYLCASSSNRNTDTQYFGPGTRLTVL.

This clone appeared a few times. This chain links TRBV6-5 with TRBJ1-2; TRBD1 matches 8 bases. CDR1 is MNHEY and CDR2 is SVGAGI in the germline V gene. Losses at the gene ends were 7 bases for V and 1 base for J; bases not matched to a gene: 5. CDR3 length equals 14 residues. CDR3 sequence reads: CASTSQGGNYGYTF. The CDR3 coding sequence is TGTGCCAGCACCTCACAGGGGGGTAACTATGGCTACACCTTC.

V and J are TRBV14 and TRBJ2-5; no definite D call. CDR3 length equals 12 residues. The V gene's germline CDR1 is SGHDN and CDR2 FVKESK. V dropped 0 bases and J dropped 13 bases, with 12 bases sitting between them. CDR3 protein: CASSQEQTAVYF. For the CDR3, the DNA is TGTGCCAGCAGCCAAGAGCAGACCGCGGTGTACTTC. Variable domain in full (rest from reference TRBV14 and TRBJ2-5): EAGVTQFPSHSVIEKGQTVTLRCDPISGHDNLYWYRRVMGKEIKFLLHFVKESKQDESGMPNNRFLAERTGGTYSTLKVQPAELEDSGVYFCASSQEQTAVYFGPGTRLLVL.

V usage is TRBV4-3 and J usage is TRBJ1-6, with 10 bases lining up with TRBD1. This CDR3 contains 20 residues. J was trimmed by 0 bases and V by 5 bases; bases with no gene match: 13. Germline V gene lookup returns CDR1 LGHNA and CDR2 YSLEER. The CDR3 DNA reads TGCGCCAGCAGCTTACACCGGGACAGGGGAGAATTCTCCTATAATTCACCCCTCCACTTT. It yields the protein CASSLHRDRGEFSYNSPLHF.

This clone was recorded once. The chain has TRBV28 and TRBJ2-7; D unclear. This CDR3 comprises 12 residues. Germline values: CDR1 MDHEN, CDR2 SYDVKM. V was cut by 4 bases and J by 1 base, with 5 bases left in between. In nucleotides, the CDR3 is TGTGCCAGCAGTTCCGTTTCCTACGAGCAGTACTTC. Protein sequence: CASSSVSYEQYF.

The V call is TRBV6-6, the J call TRBJ1-1; no clear D gene. V was trimmed by 2 bases and J by 4 bases, leaving 11 bases between them. The CDR3 is 14 residues long. CDR1 is MNHNY and CDR2 is SVGAGI in the germline V gene (reference sequence). The CDR3 sequence: CASSYEKSSTEAFF. The CDR3 DNA reads as TGTGCCAGCAGTTACGAGAAATCTAGCACTGAAGCTTTCTTT.

V gene TRBV28 combines with J gene TRBJ2-7; TRBD1 is a possible D gene (6 bases). This CDR3 is 16 amino acids long. V shed 6 bases and J shed 0 bases, with 18 bases lying between them. Looked up from germline, CDR1 is MDHEN and CDR2 is SYDVKM. As DNA, the CDR3 is TGTGCCAGCAGCTCCCTCGATTCGGACAGCTCCTACGAGCAGTACTTC. Protein sequence: CASSSLDSDSSYEQYF.

The V and J genes are TRBV4-2 and TRBJ2-7; the match to TRBD2 covers 11 bases. Germline V gives CDR1 LGHNA, CDR2 YNFKEQ. V gave up 1 base and J gave up 2 bases; unmatched junction bases: 1. The CDR3 covers 15 residues. The DNA of the CDR3 is TGTGCCAGCAGCCAAGGTAGCGGGGGGGCCTACGAGCAGTACTTC. Amino acid sequence: CASSQGSGGAYEQYF.

The V gene is TRBV7-2, the J gene TRBJ2-1, with a tentative D call TRBD2 (7 bases). Germline V lookup: CDR1 SGHTA, CDR2 FQGNSA. V gave up 8 bases and J gave up 3 bases, with 20 bases separating them. The CDR3 runs 16 residues. The CDR3 DNA is TGTGCCAGCGCCGAGGGGGGGCGGAGGTACTACAATGAGCAGTTCTTC. Translation gives CASAEGGRRYYNEQFF.

V and J are TRBV5-1 and TRBJ2-1; 14 bases match TRBD2. Germline lookup yields CDR1 SGHRS and CDR2 YFSETQ. The CDR3 runs to 18 residues. Germline trimming cut 4 bases from V and 0 bases from J; bases unmatched to any gene: 6. The CDR3 bases are TGCGCCAGCAGCGGGACTAGCGGGGGAGGAGGCTCCTACAATGAGCAGTTCTTC. Encoded protein: CASSGTSGGGGSYNEQFF.

The V and J genes are TRBV7-3 and TRBJ2-2, with TRBD2 as a possible D gene (7 bases). With 3 bases removed from V and 0 bases from J, the gap between germline ends came to 11 bases. The germline CDR1 and CDR2 sequences are SGHTA and FQGTGA. The CDR3 has 16 amino acids. The CDR3 DNA follows: TGTGCCAGCAGCTTTACGGGGGGCTCGAACACCGGGGAGCTGTTTTTT. Translating it yields CASSFTGGSNTGELFF. Looking up the rest from reference TRBV7-3 and TRBJ2-2 gives the full variable domain: GAGVSQTPSNKVTEKGKYVELRCDPISGHTALYWYRQSLGQGPEFLIYFQGTGAADDSGLPNDRFFAVRPEGSVSTLKIQRTERGDSAVYLCASSFTGGSNTGELFFGEGSRLTVL.

V usage is TRBV19 and J usage is TRBJ2-5; tentative D call: TRBD2 (5 bases). V was cut by 0 bases and J by 7 bases, with 18 bases left in between. This CDR3 has 16 residues. CDR1 is LNHDA and CDR2 is SQIVND in the germline V gene (reference sequence). The CDR3 bases are TGTGCCAGTAGTATAGAAGGTCGCGGGCGGCTGGGGACCCAGTACTTC. This encodes CASSIEGRGRLGTQYF.

The chain is built from TRBV6-1 and TRBJ1-5; possible D gene TRBD1, 5 bases. The V end was cut by 3 bases, the J end by 6 bases, with 18 bases between. Germline lookup yields CDR1 MNHNS and CDR2 SASEGT. This CDR3 has 16 amino acids. The CDR3: CASSEVDSSNTQPQHF. CDR3 sequence (DNA): TGTGCCAGCAGTGAGGTCGACAGTAGCAATACTCAGCCCCAGCATTTT.

This clone is a singleton in its sample. The chain couples TRBV7-2 to TRBJ2-5; weak D call: TRBD1 (5 bases). CDR1 and CDR2 from the germline V gene are SGHTA and FQGNSA. CDR3 length: 18 amino acids. V was trimmed by 1 base and J by 0 bases, leaving 18 bases between them. CDR3 region: CASSLGPGVGPDQETQYF. For the CDR3, the DNA is TGTGCCAGCAGCTTAGGGCCAGGAGTGGGGCCAGACCAAGAGACCCAGTACTTC.

The chain carries TRBV28 and TRBJ1-2; no clear D gene. Germline V CDR1 and CDR2: MDHEN, SYDVKM. This CDR3 comprises 12 residues. The CDR3 nucleotides read TGTGCAACCTCTACGACAACCGGTGGCTACACCTTC. Protein sequence: CATSTTTGGYTF.

The chain uses TRBV28 and TRBJ2-3; 10 nucleotides line up with TRBD2. This CDR3 spans 19 amino acids. V gave up 2 bases and J gave up 8 bases; unmatched junction bases: 19. In germline, CDR1 is MDHEN, CDR2 SYDVKM. In nucleotides, the CDR3 is TGTGCCAGCAGTTTAATTGCCTCGAGGGAGCGGGGGGGCCGTGGTACGCAGTATTTT. The encoded protein is CASSLIASRERGGRGTQYF.

J is TRBJ2-1 and V is TRBV6-5, with 10 positions matching TRBD2. Germline V gene lookup returns CDR1 MNHEY and CDR2 SVGAGI. Trimming at V came to 6 bases and at J to 3 bases, leaving 2 bases not matched to a gene. The CDR3 sequence is 14 residues long. In DNA form, the CDR3 reads TGTGCCAGCAGCGGACTAGCGGACTACAATGAGCAGTTCTTC. Translated, it gives CASSGLADYNEQFF.

This clone occurred once. The chain links TRBV2 to TRBJ2-7, with D perhaps TRBD2 (6 bases). The V gene's germline CDR1 is SNHLY and CDR2 FYNNEI. The CDR3 runs 12 residues. Deletions cut 10 bases from V and 5 bases from J, with 15 bases between. This chain's CDR3 is CATLTGDNEQYF. The DNA of the CDR3 is TGTGCCACCCTAACGGGGGATAACGAGCAGTACTTC.

The V and J genes are TRBV7-2 and TRBJ1-2; 10 bases align to TRBD1. The CDR3 sequence is 15 residues long. Germline V gene data show CDR1 as SGHTA and CDR2 as FQGNSA. Trimming took 6 bases from V and 7 from J; bases not matched to a gene: 11. DNA for the CDR3: TGTGCCAGCAGGATAGTCGGGGACAGGGGTTTTGGCTACACCTTC. Protein sequence: CASRIVGDRGFGYTF. Full variable domain (outside the CDR3, taken from reference TRBV7-2 and TRBJ1-2): GAGVSQSPSNKVTEKGKDVELRCDPISGHTALYWYRQSLGQGLEFLIYFQGNSAPDKSGLPSDRFSAERTGGSVSTLTIQRTQQEDSAVYLCASRIVGDRGFGYTFGSGTRLTVV.

The chain uses TRBV28 and TRBJ1-6, with D possibly being TRBD1 (6 bases). The germline V and J ends were trimmed by 3 bases and 0 bases, with 15 bases remaining between them. Looked up from germline, CDR1 is MDHEN and CDR2 is SYDVKM. The CDR3 contains 18 residues. The CDR3: CASSLGHRGSSYNSPLHF. CDR3 coding DNA: TGTGCCAGCAGTTTGGGACATAGGGGAAGCTCCTATAATTCACCCCTCCACTTT.

The V gene is TRBV9, the J gene TRBJ2-2; 8 bases map to TRBD1. From germline, CDR1 is SGDLS and CDR2 YYNGEE. The CDR3 sequence is 17 residues long. V gave up 4 bases and J gave up 6 bases; unmatched junction bases: 14. CDR3 protein: CASSPRDGQGVAGELFF. CDR3 sequence (DNA): TGTGCCAGCAGCCCCCGGGATGGACAGGGCGTCGCCGGGGAGCTGTTTTTT.

The genes are TRBV28 and TRBJ2-1; 8 bases map to TRBD1. Per the germline V gene, CDR1 is MDHEN and CDR2 is SYDVKM. V was pared by 7 bases and J by 5 bases, with 4 bases of the junction left unmatched. The CDR3 spans 13 residues. This CDR3 is CASKLQGDNEQFF. CDR3 DNA: TGTGCCAGCAAACTACAGGGGGACAATGAGCAGTTCTTC. Based on the CDR3 plus reference TRBV28 and TRBJ2-1, the full variable domain is DVKVTQSSRYLVKRTGEKVFLECVQDMDHENMFWYRQDPGLGLRLIYFSYDVKMKEKGDIPEGYSVSREKKERFSLILESASTNQTSMYLCASKLQGDNEQFFGPGTRLTVL.

The chain carries TRBV2 and TRBJ1-3; possibly TRBD1 for D (5 bases). CDR1 SNHLY and CDR2 FYNNEI come from the germline V gene. Trimming pared 6 bases from V and 0 bases from J, leaving 9 bases between. The CDR3 covers 14 residues. The CDR3 coding sequence is TGTGCCAGCAGGGGTAGGGGCTCTGGAAACACCATATATTTT. Translated: CASRGRGSGNTIYF.

The rearrangement joins TRBV2 to TRBJ2-1; 11 bases line up with TRBD2. Germline-derived CDR1 and CDR2 are SNHLY and FYNNEI. The CDR3 runs to 16 residues. V lost 5 bases to trimming and J lost 8 bases; unmatched junction nucleotides: 11. CDR3 sequence (DNA): TGTGCCAGCAGTTTAACCCTAGCGGGGGGCGTCGATGAGCAGTTCTTC. Its translation: CASSLTLAGGVDEQFF.